One and the same sample provided the 4 T cell receptor beta chains below, sequenced in a study of monozygotic twins with inflammatory bowel disease. After re-calling the 5' RACE reads, TCRdb lists one entry per CDR3 protein, DNA absent. The sample has approximately 160,000 distinct CDR3 sequences. The sequencing sample was made of blood. The origin of the receptors is a human donor with ulcerative colitis or Crohn's disease, or a healthy co-twin of an affected twin (not recorded which).

The chain couples TRBV20-1 to TRBJ2-7; TCRdb's D call of TRBD2 is untestable without DNA. Looked up from germline, CDR1 is DFQATT and CDR2 is SNEGSKA (reference sequence). The length of the CDR3 is 16 residues. The CDR3 spells CSARDPASGDSYEQYF.

The CDR3 here is CASTSLGEGLRDTQYF. The chain combines TRBV28 with TRBJ2-3; TCRdb designates TRBD2, a call that cannot be tested without DNA. The CDR3 is 16 amino acids. Germline V CDR1 and CDR2: MDHEN, SYDVKM.

The gene calls are TRBV24-1 and TRBJ2-1; TCRdb selects TRBD1, and the lack of DNA leaves this call unchecked. This CDR3 spans 13 amino acids. Germline V lookup: CDR1 KGHDR, CDR2 SFDVKD. CDR3 residues: CATSAPSRNEQFF.

The rearrangement uses TRBV5-1 and TRBJ1-2; as DNA is missing, the TRBD1 call by TCRdb cannot be tested. CDR1 is SGHRS, CDR2 YFSETQ, per germline. CDR3 length: 11 residues. CDR3 protein: CASAGTDGYTF.